This T cell receptor (beta chain) originates from a study of vaccination and CD4 T cells after COVID-19. Study-wide context: As their vaccination, participants received two doses of either BNT162b2 or mRNA-1273 vaccine. Overlapping peptides of the spike proteins of SARS-CoV-2, HCoV-NL63, HCoV-OC43 and HCoV-229E were used for cell stimulation.

Treatment denoted: roughly ten-day PBMC culture with coronavirus spike peptide pools or control peptides (ViraFEST assay). Upon completion of roughly ten days of culture, CD4+ T cells were isolated via negative selection. On this clonotype itself: As yet, its antigen is unknown.

J was trimmed by 4 bases and V by 5 bases; bases with no gene match: 5. Germline values: CDR1 SEHNR, CDR2 FQNEAQ (reference sequence). The CDR3 consists of 15 residues. CD4+ T cells that had been cultured provided DNA sequenced with the Oncomine TCR Beta short-read assay. TCRdb re-called the PCR reads through MiXCR, storing one row per CDR3 protein. The table has 15,000 to 25,000 distinct CDR3 sequences, approximately 50% seen once. Sequencing input: CD4+ T cells from blood, cultured in vitro. The TCR was taken from a human donor who had recovered from COVID-19. The chain is built from TRBV7-9 and TRBJ2-3; TRBD1 aligns across 11 bases. CDR3 amino acids: CASSQDRGRPDTQYF. CDR3 sequence (DNA): TGTGCCAGCAGCCAGGACAGGGGGCGCCCAGATACGCAGTATTTT.